This TCR beta chain is drawn from a study of shared T cell receptors in the human thymus. Germline CDR1 and CDR2: MNHEY and SMNVEV (reference sequence). This CDR3 is built from 15 residues. Trimming left V 2 bases short and J 2 bases short, with 10 bases between. Using immunoSEQ multiplex PCR, the repertoire was profiled, and TCRdb retains in-frame clones only, with some absent. In the table there are 640,000 or so clones, approximately 87% of which are singletons. These sequences were also reported in another study, on human thymus T cells.

The genes are TRBV27 and TRBJ2-1, with D possibly TRBD2 on 5 matching bases. What was sequenced was thymocytes. This TCR came from a boy under two years old with a congenital heart defect. Here the CDR3 DNA reads TGTGCCAGCAGTTTAACGGGATTTCCCTACAATGAGCAGTTCTTC. This sequence encodes CASSLTGFPYNEQFF.